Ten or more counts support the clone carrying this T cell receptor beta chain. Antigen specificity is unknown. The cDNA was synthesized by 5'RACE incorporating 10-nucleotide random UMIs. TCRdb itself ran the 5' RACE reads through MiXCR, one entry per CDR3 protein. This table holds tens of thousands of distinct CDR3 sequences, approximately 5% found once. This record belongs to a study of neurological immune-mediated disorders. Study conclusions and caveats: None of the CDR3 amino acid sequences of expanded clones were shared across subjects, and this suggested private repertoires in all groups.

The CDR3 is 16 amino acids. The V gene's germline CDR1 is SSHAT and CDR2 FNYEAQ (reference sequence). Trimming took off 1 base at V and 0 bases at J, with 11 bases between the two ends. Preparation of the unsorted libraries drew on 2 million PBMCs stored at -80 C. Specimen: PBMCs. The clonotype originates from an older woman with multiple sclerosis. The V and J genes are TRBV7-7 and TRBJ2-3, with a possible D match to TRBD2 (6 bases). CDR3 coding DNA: TGTGCCAGCAGCTTAGACGGGAGCAGCAGCACAGATACGCAGTATTTT. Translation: CASSLDGSSSTDTQYF.